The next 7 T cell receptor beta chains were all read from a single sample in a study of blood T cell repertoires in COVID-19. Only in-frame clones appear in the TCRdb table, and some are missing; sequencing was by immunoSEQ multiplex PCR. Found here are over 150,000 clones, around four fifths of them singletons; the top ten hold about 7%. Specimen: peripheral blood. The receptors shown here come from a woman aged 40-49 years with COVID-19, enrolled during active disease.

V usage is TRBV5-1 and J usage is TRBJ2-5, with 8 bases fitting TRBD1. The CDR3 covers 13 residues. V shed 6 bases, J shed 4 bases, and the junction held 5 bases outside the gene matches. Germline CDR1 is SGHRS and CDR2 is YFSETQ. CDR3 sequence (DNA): TGCGCCAGCACCGGGACAGGACGAGAGACCCAGTACTTC. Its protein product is CASTGTGRETQYF.

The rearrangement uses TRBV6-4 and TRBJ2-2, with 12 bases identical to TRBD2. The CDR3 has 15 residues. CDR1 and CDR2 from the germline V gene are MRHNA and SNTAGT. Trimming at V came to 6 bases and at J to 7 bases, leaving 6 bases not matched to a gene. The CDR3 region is CASSPTSGSYGELFF. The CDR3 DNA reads TGTGCCAGCAGCCCGACTAGCGGGAGTTACGGGGAGCTGTTTTTT.

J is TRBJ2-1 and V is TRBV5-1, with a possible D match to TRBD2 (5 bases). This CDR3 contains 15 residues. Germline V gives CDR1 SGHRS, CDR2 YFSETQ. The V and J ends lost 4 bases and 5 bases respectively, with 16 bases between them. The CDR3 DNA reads TGCGCCAGCAGCGACGGGGTATGGGAAAACAATGAGCAGTTCTTC. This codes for CASSDGVWENNEQFF.

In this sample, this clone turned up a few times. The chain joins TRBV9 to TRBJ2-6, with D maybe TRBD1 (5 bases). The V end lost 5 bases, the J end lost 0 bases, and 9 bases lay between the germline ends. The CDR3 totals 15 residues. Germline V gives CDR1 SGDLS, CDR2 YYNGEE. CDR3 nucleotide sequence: TGTGCCAGCAGTAGACAGCCCTCTGGGGCCAACGTCCTGACTTTC. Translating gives CASSRQPSGANVLTF.

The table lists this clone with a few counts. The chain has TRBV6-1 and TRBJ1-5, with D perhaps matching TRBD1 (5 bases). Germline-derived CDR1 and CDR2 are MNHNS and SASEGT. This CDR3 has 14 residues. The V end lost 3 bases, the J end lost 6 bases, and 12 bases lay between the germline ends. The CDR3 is CASSEGLGVQPQHF. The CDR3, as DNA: TGTGCCAGCAGTGAGGGACTTGGGGTTCAGCCCCAGCATTTT.

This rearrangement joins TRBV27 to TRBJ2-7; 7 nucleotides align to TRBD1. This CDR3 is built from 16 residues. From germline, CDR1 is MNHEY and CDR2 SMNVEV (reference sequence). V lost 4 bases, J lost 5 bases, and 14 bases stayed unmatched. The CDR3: CASSSPTTGPQNEQYF. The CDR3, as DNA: TGTGCCAGCAGTTCGCCCACGACAGGGCCTCAGAACGAGCAGTACTTC.

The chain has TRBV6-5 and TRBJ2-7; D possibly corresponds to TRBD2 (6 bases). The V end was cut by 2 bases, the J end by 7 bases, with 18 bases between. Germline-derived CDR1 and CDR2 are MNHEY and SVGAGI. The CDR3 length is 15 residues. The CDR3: CASSYRARGAGEQYF. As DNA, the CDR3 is TGTGCCAGCAGTTACCGTGCGAGGGGCGCGGGGGAGCAGTACTTC.